The clone carrying this T cell receptor beta chain was seen ten or more times. This entry comes from a study of regulatory T cells in long-lasting Graves disease. V gave up 6 bases and J gave up 7 bases, with 13 bases separating them. The CDR3 runs to 12 residues. Arm-PCR of CDR3 regions and iRepertoire HTBI primers were used to build TCR beta libraries. TCRdb analysed the multiplex PCR reads with MiXCR anew, one entry per CDR3 protein. This table has roughly 320,000 distinct CDR3 sequences, roughly 17% appearing once. The time point: newly diagnosed GD, antithyroid drugs for less than 3 months. Isolated PBMC RNA provided the starting material for the TCR library. This sample also appeared in a second study, on T cells in Graves' hyperthyroidism and ophthalmopathy. This second study notes: Investigators excluded patients with uncontrolled infection, other autoimmune disease, pregnancy or lactation. Most expanded thyroid clonotypes above 0.001 recurred in blood.

The specimen comprised peripheral blood mononuclear cells (PBMCs), sampled at new diagnosis, from a patient treated with antithyroid drugs. V gene TRBV12-3 or TRBV12-4 combines with J gene TRBJ2-7; D call uncertain. The TCR originated in a man aged 40-49 years with Graves disease. The CDR3 region is CASSSDLREQYF. CDR3 bases: TGTGCCAGCAGCAGCGACTTGAGGGAGCAGTACTTC.